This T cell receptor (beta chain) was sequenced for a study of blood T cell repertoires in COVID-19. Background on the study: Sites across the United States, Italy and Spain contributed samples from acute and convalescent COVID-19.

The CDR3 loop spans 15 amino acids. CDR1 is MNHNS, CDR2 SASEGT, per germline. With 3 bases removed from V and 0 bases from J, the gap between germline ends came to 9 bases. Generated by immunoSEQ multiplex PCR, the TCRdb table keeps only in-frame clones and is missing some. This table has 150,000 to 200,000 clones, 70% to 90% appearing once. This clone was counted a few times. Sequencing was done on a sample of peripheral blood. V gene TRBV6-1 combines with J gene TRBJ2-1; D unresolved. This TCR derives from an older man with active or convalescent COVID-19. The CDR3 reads CASSERLSSYNEQFF. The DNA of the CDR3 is TGTGCCAGCAGTGAGAGGTTGAGCTCCTACAATGAGCAGTTCTTC.